This TCR beta chain originates from a study of blood T cell repertoires in COVID-19. Assay used: immunoSEQ multiplex PCR; TCRdb lists only in-frame clones, some missing. Among about 270,000 clones listed, around 86% were seen once. V lost 1 base to trimming and J lost 4 bases, with 7 bases between them. From germline, CDR1 is LNHDA and CDR2 SQIVND (reference sequence). The CDR3 totals 13 residues. The chain is built from TRBV19 and TRBJ1-2; possibly TRBD1 for D (6 bases). Sequenced material: peripheral blood. The source of this sequence is a man over 45 with acute or convalescent COVID-19. CDR3 bases: TGTGCCAGTAGTATAGCAGGGGCCTATGGCTACACCTTC. It specifies CASSIAGAYGYTF.